This T cell receptor (beta chain) stems from a study of cytomegalovirus exposure and HLA in healthy donors (dated by TCRdb to 2015 to 2018). In terms of the full investigation: According to an earlier analysis of 450 to 650 of the donors, about 190 million T cells yielded some 120 million unique TCR beta sequences and approximately 280 Gb of sequence data. Approximately 310 gigabases of sequencing data and tens of millions of unique TCR sequences were included in an early release covering 500 to 750 HLA-typed donors. The genetic ancestry cluster associated with self-reported Caucasian donors included 65% to 90% of the 350 to 500 genotyped donors. The study aimed to test whether cataloging public T cell receptors could reveal signatures of past pathogen exposure. Using immunosequencing, the study profiled T cell repertoires from 500 to 800 subjects and related those repertoires to cytomegalovirus serostatus. In addition to the first cohort of 650 to 750 subjects, a separate validation cohort of 130 or so different subjects was used. High-throughput TCR immunosequencing, statistical association of individual TCRs with disease status, and machine learning were combined to predict cytomegalovirus infection status. In a later analysis, previously published TCR beta repertoires from 600 to 850 donors were re-analyzed and high-resolution HLA genotyping was added so that TCR occurrence patterns could be studied. Rather than drawing on any new phenotypic data, the later analysis identified candidate immune exposures from TCR beta sequences and the way those sequences occurred across donors. An earlier analysis of approximately 630 of the donors applied high-throughput TCR beta sequencing to assess whether each TCR beta V gene segment acted as functional or pseudogenic. Alongside the repertoire data, information on donor age, sex, ethnicity and CMV serostatus was compiled. Genome-wide SNP genotypes for about 60% of the 666 donors were used in a later genetic analysis, which treated that subset as a discovery cohort. Every repertoire in the discovery cohort had been generated on one and the same sequencing platform. HLA typing included class I and class II loci at four-digit resolution. Typing coverage differed by locus: A, B, C, DRB1 and DQB1 were typed in roughly 629-630 donors, DQA1 in around 500, DPA1 in approximately 610, and DPB1 in 472. Because of strong linkage in the cohort, roughly five DR-DQ haplotypes were treated as single units for association and clustering. Among almost 400 genotyped donors of the cohort, an average of about 240,000 unique TCR beta nucleotide sequences were sequenced per donor, around 20% of them non-productive. What the work shows at the level of the full study, not this receptor alone: Only TCR beta chains were sequenced in this cohort, and the absence of alpha or paired-chain data limited detectable features. Some IMGT-functional V segments, including TRBV6-2 and TRBV6-3, could not be distinguished by the 87-base-pair reads and were therefore excluded. Because counts were too low, roughly 17 rarely observed V segments, including chromosome 9 orphons, were left out of the earlier analysis of roughly 600 of the donors. Most TCR sequences were observed very rarely across donors, whereas some public TCRs were present in many individuals. Most CMV-associated TCR beta chains appeared to be HLA-restricted in a later analysis, and the HLA associations seemed to be driven largely by CMV exposure. In a later analysis, HLA-associated TCR beta chains were found to be more clonally expanded and to have lower generation probabilities than equally common non-associated chains. A group of highly shared sequence variants was considered likely to be a technical artifact of the sequencing pipeline. Because HLA typing was unavailable for some donors at each locus, only the typed subset was used in association tests. According to the authors, the approach could potentially be generalized to other disease states and immunological phenotypes. A few of the identified cytomegalovirus-associated TCR beta chains were confirmed in vitro to be specific for cytomegalovirus antigens. A later genetic analysis associated a missense DCLRE1C variant with V-gene and J-gene trimming of TCR beta chains, and an independent cohort replicated the association. In a later analysis, around 15,000 TCR beta sequences were associated with specific HLA alleles at a false discovery rate of 0.05. An earlier analysis of some 590 of the donors showed that most TCR beta V segments appeared in productive rearrangements either about 87% or about 30% of the time, which broadly matched IMGT annotations. Assigning TCR associations to individual alleles was difficult when HLA alleles, especially DR and DQ, strongly co-occurred. In a later analysis, several top co-occurrence clusters were reported to appear linked to parvovirus B19, influenza, CMV and Epstein-Barr virus. Compared with the 666-donor mean, donors in an Asian-associated ancestry cluster had fewer N-insertions in productive TCRs, according to a later genetic analysis. The classifier was reported to diagnose cytomegalovirus status with high specificity and sensitivity in both the original cohort and the validation cohort. In a later analysis, the rate of TCR association differed among HLA loci, with DRB1 alleles having the most associated TCRs and HLA-C alleles having the fewest. Correlated functional status among segregating V segments might reflect linkage disequilibrium, but an unknown experimental factor could not be ruled out. Sequencing depth was assumed to be roughly uniform across donors in the presence/absence analyses, though that assumption may not hold. A further reported finding was that TCR beta sequences accurately predicted the HLA-A and HLA-B alleles for most subjects in the first cohort. The only immune exposure information available for the cohort was CMV serostatus. A total of 150 or so TCR beta chains were listed by the study as associated with cytomegalovirus.

There are a few counts of this clone. The antigen it recognizes is unknown. The input lacks base qualities; no much larger clone sits a single base away. The library was generated by the immunoSEQ multiplex PCR assay. The multiplex PCR relied on a mix of 60 forward primers for TCR Vbeta segments and 13 reverse primers for TCR Jbeta segments. Amplification of the CDR3 region of rearranged TCR beta genes was performed with a multiplex PCR assay on genomic DNA. On the Illumina HiSeq System, the amplified TCR beta libraries were sequenced as 87-base-pair reads. The authors' analysis ran thus. Across the roughly 640 repertoires, a later analysis counted roughly 84 million unique TCR beta chains, around 11 million of which were shared by at least two donors. Raw reads were error-corrected and collapsed into unique sequences by a nearest-neighbor algorithm in which closely related sequences were merged to remove PCR and sequencing errors. Alignment of CDR3 sequences to IMGT reference sequences was used to assign V, D and J gene segments. For a sequence to be retained, a match of at least six nucleotides was required to both a V gene segment and a J gene segment. A rearrangement was called productive if the CDR3 had no stop codons and remained in frame with V and J, and every other rearrangement was called non-productive. Following IMGT convention, CDR3 was defined as the stretch from the second conserved V-encoded cysteine to the conserved J-encoded phenylalanine. The earlier analysis of about 590 of the donors excluded sequences that lacked an unambiguous match to a single V gene segment. An earlier analysis of under 750 of the donors called V segments functional above 56.7% productive rearrangements and segregating when the between-donor standard deviation exceeded 5%. To diagnose cytomegalovirus status from the catalog of TCR beta chain sequences, a statistical classification framework was built. A later analysis assigned V and J genes by comparing TCR nucleotide sequences with IMGT/GENE-DB human TR gene sequences. A later analysis assigned CDR3 sequences and most-parsimonious VDJ recombination scenarios with the TCRdist pipeline. In a later analysis, every TCR beta chain was defined by the combination of its CDR3 amino acid sequence and its V-gene family, and reads without a unique V-gene family were dropped. To address suspected cross-contamination and a sequencing artifact, a later analysis removed several hundred highly shared, low-generation-probability nucleotide sequences. In a later analysis, a clonal expansion index was calculated for each public chain from normalized within-repertoire ranks of inferred template counts. Generation probabilities in a later analysis came from a VDJ recombination model fitted to out-of-frame rearrangements, and those results were checked against IGoR. In a later analysis, hypergeometric tests were used to score TCR-TCR, TCR-HLA and TCR-CMV co-occurrence, with a repertoire-size bias correction applied to TCR pairs. In a later analysis, false discovery rates were estimated by permuting HLA or CMV assignments 20 times. In a later analysis, co-occurring TCRs were grouped using DBSCAN, and TCRdist sequence similarity was added for clustering within HLA-allele-positive subsets. Repertoires with fewer than 30,000 or more than 120,000 public chains, plus five repertoires with anomalous nucleotide sharing, were excluded from co-occurrence clustering. The clones in this table, taken by TCRdb from immuneACCESS, are in-frame only. Not every clone is retained; where verified, under half of the shortfall comes from an unresolved V gene, and the cause of the rest is unknown. V and J calls and clone size are those listed in that table; D and trimming were worked out from the DNA. This sample is represented by under 200,000 clones; roughly 75% of them were singletons. The top ten hold less than 5.5% of the sample.

The cohort consisted of hundreds of healthy bone marrow donors. All cohort members were sampled while nominally healthy, although unrecorded immune exposures were likely present. The donor tested CMV seronegative, placing the donor among the 350 to 400 seronegative members of the cohort. A peripheral blood sample was collected from each donor, and TCR beta sequencing was performed on peripheral blood mononuclear cells. Genomic DNA extraction from the blood cell samples was performed with the Qiagen DNeasy Blood Extraction Kit. According to the germline V gene, CDR1 reads SNHLY and CDR2 reads FYNNEI. V loses 6 bases of germline sequence and J loses 3 bases, and the interval between the two ends is 10 bases. Counted from cysteine to phenylalanine, this CDR3 has 13 amino acids. Just CDR3 DNA is preserved here, 39 bases in frame from base 1.

The chain joins TRBV2 to TRBJ2-3; TRBD2 is a weak D gene call, 5 bases matching. The receptor was isolated from a male donor in good health and CMV-seronegative. The sample comprised PBMCs. Read as DNA, the sequence is TGTGCCAGCAGCCTACTAGTTACAGATACGCAGTATTTT. Translated, it reads CASSLLVTDTQYF.